The clone carrying this TCR beta chain has a count of ten or more. What it binds is not known. The CDR3 end lies 3 residues beyond the end of the read and is filled in from the germline J gene. The CDR3 spans 16 residues. V lost 5 bases and J 8 bases, leaving 21 bases between the germline ends. This specimen belongs to a study of T cell clonality in common variable immunodeficiency. Each donor provided roughly 4.5 to 9 ml of heparinized whole blood. Study-level points and caveats: Patient heterogeneity in the CVID cohort limited correlations between repertoire features and clinical complications. Reportedly, TCR beta sequences from common variable immunodeficiency showed fewer deletions and N-nucleotide insertions. CVID subjects shared fewer TCRbeta clones than healthy controls did.

TCRdb's table, derived via immunoSEQ multiplex PCR, lists solely in-frame clones and lacks some. The data show about 66,000 clones, none appearing only once, with less than 2% held by the ten largest. The sequence was collected from a person aged 18 to 69 in good health. The V gene is TRBV12-3 or TRBV12-4, the J gene TRBJ1-4; possible D gene TRBD1, 5 bases. Specimen: peripheral blood mononuclear cells. CDR3 in amino acids: CASSPPITGGDEKLFF. CDR3 DNA, as far as it was read: TGTGCCAGCAGTCCCCCGATAACCGGGGGGGACGAAAAA.